This T cell receptor (beta chain) was documented in a study of blood T cell repertoires in COVID-19. Whole-study context: The samples span acute and convalescent COVID-19 from the United States, Italy and Spain.

Authors' analysis steps: By means of reference gene primer amplification, nucleated cell counts were estimated. Profiled with immunoSEQ multiplex PCR; TCRdb holds only in-frame clones, not every one. The V and J calls and clone size are taken from that table; D and trimming were inferred from the DNA. The sample has about 150,000 clones, approximately 85% seen once. This CDR3 comprises 14 residues. V lost 8 bases, J lost 4 bases, and 15 bases lay in between. The V gene's germline CDR1 is LGHDT and CDR2 YNNKEL (reference sequence). The Seattle site enrolled patients during active infection and followed them longitudinally.

This sequence joins TRBV3-1 (or the pseudogene TRBV3-2) and TRBJ2-1; D unresolved. Sequences were obtained from peripheral blood. This TCR was recovered from a man older than 75 with COVID-19, enrolled during active disease. CDR3 sequence: CASRSTAIYNEQFF. The CDR3 region has the DNA TGTGCCAGCCGTTCCACAGCTATTTACAATGAGCAGTTCTTC.